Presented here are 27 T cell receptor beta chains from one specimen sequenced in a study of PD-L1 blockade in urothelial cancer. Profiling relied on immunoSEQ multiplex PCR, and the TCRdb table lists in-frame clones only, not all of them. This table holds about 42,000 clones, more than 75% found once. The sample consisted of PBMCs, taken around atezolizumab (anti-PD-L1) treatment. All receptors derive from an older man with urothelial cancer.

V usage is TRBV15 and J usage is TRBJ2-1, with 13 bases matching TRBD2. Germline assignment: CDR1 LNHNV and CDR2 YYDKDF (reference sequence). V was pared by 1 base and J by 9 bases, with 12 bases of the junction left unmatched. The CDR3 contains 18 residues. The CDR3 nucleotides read TGTGCCACCAGCAGAGGCTTGGGAACTAGCGGGAGGGCGGGTGAGCAGTTCTTC. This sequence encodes CATSRGLGTSGRAGEQFF. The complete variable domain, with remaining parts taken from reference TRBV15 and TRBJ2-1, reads DAMVIQNPRYQVTQFGKPVTLSCSQTLNHNVMYWYQQKSSQAPKLLFHYYDKDFNNEADTPDNFQSRRPNTSFCFLDIRSPGLGDTAMYLCATSRGLGTSGRAGEQFFGPGTRLTVL.

CDR3 sequence reads: CASSSFYTDTQYF. The CDR3 DNA sequence: TGCGCCAGCAGCTCCTTTTACACAGATACGCAGTATTTT. This chain links TRBV5-1 with TRBJ2-3; D ambiguous. Trimming took off 3 bases at V and 2 bases at J, with 7 bases between the two ends. Germline values: CDR1 SGHRS, CDR2 YFSETQ. CDR3 length equals 13 residues. The full variable domain, completed using reference TRBV5-1 and TRBJ2-3, is KAGVTQTPRYLIKTRGQQVTLSCSPISGHRSVSWYQQTPGQGLQFLFEYFSETQRNKGNFPGRFSGRQFSNSRSEMNVSTLELGDSALYLCASSSFYTDTQYFGPGTRLTVL.

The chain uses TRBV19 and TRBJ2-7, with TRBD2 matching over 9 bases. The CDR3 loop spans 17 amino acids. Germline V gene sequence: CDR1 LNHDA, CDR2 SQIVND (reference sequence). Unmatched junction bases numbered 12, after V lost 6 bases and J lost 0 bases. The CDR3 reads CASSVGTSRTFSYEQYF. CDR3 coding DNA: TGTGCCAGTAGCGTTGGGACTAGCCGAACTTTCTCCTACGAGCAGTACTTC.

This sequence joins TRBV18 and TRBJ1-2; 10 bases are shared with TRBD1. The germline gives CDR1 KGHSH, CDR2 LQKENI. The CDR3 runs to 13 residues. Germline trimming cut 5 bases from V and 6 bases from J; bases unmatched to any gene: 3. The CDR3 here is CASSTGTGDGYTF. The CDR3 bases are TGTGCCAGCTCAACCGGGACAGGGGATGGCTACACCTTC.

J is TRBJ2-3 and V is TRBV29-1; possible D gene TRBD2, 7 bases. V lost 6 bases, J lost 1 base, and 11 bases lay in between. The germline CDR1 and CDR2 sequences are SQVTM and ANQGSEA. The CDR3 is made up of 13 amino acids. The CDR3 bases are TGCAGCGTAGGGGGAGGGGGCACAGATACGCAGTATTTT. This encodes CSVGGGGTDTQYF.

The chain's CDR3 is CASSLVASNQPQHF. The CDR3 DNA follows: TGTGCCAGCAGCTTAGTCGCGTCGAATCAGCCCCAGCATTTT. The V call is TRBV7-2, the J call TRBJ1-5; D is uncertain. CDR1 SGHTA and CDR2 FQGNSA come from the germline V gene. The CDR3 is 14 amino acids. V lost 1 base and J 4 bases, leaving 8 bases between the germline ends.

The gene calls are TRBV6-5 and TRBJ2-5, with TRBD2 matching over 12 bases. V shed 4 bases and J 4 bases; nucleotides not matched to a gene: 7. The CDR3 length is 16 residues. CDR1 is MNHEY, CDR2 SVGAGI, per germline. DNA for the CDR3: TGTGCCAGCAGTTTCTCTAGCGGGAGGGCCCTAGAGACCCAGTACTTC. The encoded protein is CASSFSSGRALETQYF.

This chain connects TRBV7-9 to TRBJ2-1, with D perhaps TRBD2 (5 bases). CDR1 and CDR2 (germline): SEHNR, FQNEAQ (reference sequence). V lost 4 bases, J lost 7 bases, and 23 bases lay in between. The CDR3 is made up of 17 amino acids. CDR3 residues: CASSSTTGSGTLNEQFF. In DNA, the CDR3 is TGTGCCAGCAGCTCAACCACTGGGAGCGGAACTTTGAATGAGCAGTTCTTC.

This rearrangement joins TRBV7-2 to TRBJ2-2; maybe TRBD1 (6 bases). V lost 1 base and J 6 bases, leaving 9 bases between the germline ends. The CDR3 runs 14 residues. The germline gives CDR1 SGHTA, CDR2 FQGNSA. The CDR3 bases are TGTGCCAGCAGCTTAGACAGGGCTTCCGGGGAGCTGTTTTTT. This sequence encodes CASSLDRASGELFF.

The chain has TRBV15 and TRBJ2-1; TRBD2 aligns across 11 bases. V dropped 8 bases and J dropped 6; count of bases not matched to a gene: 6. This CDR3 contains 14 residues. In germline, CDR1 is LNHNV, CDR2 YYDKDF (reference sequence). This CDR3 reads CATGLTSGINEQFF. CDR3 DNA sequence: TGTGCCACCGGGTTGACTAGCGGGATCAATGAGCAGTTCTTC.

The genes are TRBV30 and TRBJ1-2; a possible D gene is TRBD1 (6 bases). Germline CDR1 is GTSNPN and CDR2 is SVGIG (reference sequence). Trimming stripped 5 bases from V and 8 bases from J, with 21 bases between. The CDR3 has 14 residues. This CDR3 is CAWAFRGQSRGYTF. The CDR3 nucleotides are TGTGCCTGGGCCTTCAGGGGCCAATCCAGGGGCTACACCTTC.

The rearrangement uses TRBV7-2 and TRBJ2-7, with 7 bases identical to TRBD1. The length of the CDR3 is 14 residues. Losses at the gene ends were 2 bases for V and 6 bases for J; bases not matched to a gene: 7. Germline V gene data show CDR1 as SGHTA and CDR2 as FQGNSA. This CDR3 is CASSLNRQGLEQYF. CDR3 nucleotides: TGTGCCAGCAGCTTAAACAGACAGGGTCTCGAGCAGTACTTC.

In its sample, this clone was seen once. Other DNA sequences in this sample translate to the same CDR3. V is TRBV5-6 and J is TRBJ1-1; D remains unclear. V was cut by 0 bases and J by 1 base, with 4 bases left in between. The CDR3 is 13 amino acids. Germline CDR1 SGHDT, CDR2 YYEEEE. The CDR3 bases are TGTGCCAGCAGCTTGGGAGGGAACACTGAAGCTTTCTTT. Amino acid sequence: CASSLGGNTEAFF.

CDR3 sequence reads: CASSRDLGGRADTQYF. The CDR3 DNA reads as TGTGCCAGCAGCCGAGACTTAGGGGGGAGGGCGGATACGCAGTATTTT. The chain is built from TRBV9 and TRBJ2-3, with a possible D match to TRBD2 (7 bases). V lost 4 bases and J lost 6, with 21 bases in between. Germline CDR1 SGDLS, CDR2 YYNGEE. The CDR3 runs to 16 residues.

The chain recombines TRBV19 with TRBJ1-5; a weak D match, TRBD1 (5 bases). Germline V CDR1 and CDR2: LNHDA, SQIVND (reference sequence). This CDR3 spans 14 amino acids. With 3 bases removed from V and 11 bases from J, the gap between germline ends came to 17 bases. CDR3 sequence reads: CASSMAGRWGAQHF. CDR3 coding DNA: TGTGCCAGTAGTATGGCGGGGCGATGGGGGGCCCAGCATTTT.

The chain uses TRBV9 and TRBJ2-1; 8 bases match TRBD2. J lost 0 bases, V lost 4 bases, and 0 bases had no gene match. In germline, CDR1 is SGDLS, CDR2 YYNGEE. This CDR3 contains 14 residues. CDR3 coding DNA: TGTGCCAGCAGCAGCGGGAGCTCCTACAATGAGCAGTTCTTC. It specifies CASSSGSSYNEQFF.

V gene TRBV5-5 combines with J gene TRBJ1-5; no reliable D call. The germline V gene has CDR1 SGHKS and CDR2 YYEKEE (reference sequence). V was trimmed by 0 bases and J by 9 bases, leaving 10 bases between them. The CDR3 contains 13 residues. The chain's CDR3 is CASSLAGSRPQHF. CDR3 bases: TGTGCCAGCAGCTTGGCCGGTTCGCGGCCCCAGCATTTT.

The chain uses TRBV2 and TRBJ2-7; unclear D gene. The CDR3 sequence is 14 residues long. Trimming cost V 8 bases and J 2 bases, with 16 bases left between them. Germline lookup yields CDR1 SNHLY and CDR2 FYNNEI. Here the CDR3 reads CASGRGVSPYEQYF. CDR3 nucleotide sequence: TGTGCCAGCGGTAGAGGTGTGTCCCCCTACGAGCAGTACTTC.

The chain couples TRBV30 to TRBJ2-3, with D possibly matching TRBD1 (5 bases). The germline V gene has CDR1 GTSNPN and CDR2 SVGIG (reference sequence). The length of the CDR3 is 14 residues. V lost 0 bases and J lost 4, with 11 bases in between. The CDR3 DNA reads TGTGCCTGGAGTGTACGTGGGGCCGCAGATACGCAGTATTTT. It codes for CAWSVRGAADTQYF.

CDR3 region: CASSYSTTGTSGTQYF. CDR3 in DNA: TGTGCCAGCAGTTACTCTACAACCGGGACATCGGGTACGCAGTATTTT. The rearrangement uses TRBV6-6 and TRBJ2-3; D perhaps matches TRBD1 (6 bases). There are 16 residues in the CDR3. Trimming stripped 0 bases from V and 8 bases from J, with 18 bases between. The germline V gene has CDR1 MNHNY and CDR2 SVGAGI (reference sequence).

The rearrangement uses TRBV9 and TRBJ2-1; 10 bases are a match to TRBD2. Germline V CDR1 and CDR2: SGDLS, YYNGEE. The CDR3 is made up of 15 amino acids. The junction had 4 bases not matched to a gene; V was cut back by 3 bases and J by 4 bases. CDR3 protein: CASSGTSGLYNEQFF. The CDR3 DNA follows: TGTGCCAGCAGCGGGACTAGCGGCTTATACAATGAGCAGTTCTTC.

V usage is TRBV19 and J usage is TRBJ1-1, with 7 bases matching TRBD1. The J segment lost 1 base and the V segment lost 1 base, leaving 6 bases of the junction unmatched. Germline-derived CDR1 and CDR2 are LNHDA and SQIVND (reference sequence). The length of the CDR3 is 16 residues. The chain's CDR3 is CASSIVRQGSNTEAFF. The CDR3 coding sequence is TGTGCCAGTAGTATAGTCCGACAGGGCTCGAACACTGAAGCTTTCTTT.

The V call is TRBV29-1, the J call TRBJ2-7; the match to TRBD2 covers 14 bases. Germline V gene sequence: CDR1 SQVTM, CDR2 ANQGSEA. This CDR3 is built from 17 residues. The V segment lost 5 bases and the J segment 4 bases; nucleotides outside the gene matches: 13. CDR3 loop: CSVCFTGTSGSGYEQYF. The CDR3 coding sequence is TGCAGCGTTTGTTTTACCGGGACTAGCGGGAGCGGGTACGAGCAGTACTTC.

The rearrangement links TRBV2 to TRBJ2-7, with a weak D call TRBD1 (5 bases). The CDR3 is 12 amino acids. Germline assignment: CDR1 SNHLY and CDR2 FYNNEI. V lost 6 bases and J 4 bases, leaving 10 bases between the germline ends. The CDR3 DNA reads TGTGCCAGCAGAATACAGGTTTACGAGCAGTACTTC. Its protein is CASRIQVYEQYF.

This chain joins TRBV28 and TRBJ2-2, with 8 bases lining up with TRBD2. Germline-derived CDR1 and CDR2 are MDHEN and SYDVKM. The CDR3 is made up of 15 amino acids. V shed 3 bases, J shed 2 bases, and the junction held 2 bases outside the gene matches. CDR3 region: CASSLVAGNTGELFF. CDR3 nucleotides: TGTGCCAGCAGTTTGGTAGCGGGAAACACCGGGGAGCTGTTTTTT.

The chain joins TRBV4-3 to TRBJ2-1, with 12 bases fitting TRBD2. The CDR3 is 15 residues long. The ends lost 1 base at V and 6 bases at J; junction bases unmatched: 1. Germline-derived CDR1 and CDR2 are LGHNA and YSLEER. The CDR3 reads CASSQGLAGVNEQFF. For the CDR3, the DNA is TGCGCCAGCAGCCAAGGACTAGCGGGAGTCAATGAGCAGTTCTTC.

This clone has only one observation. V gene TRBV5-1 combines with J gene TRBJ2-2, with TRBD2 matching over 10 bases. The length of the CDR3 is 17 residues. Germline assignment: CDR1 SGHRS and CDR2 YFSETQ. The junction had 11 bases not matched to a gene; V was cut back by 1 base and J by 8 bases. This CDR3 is CASSLMVLAGVTGELFF. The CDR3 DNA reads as TGCGCCAGCAGCTTGATGGTTCTAGCGGGAGTTACTGGGGAGCTGTTTTTT.